This entry is about one T cell receptor (beta chain). This clonotype showed up many times. Its cognate antigen has yet to be identified. There are no base qualities to consult, and no much larger clone falls within one base. Library prep was done by PCR. Sequenced using an Illumina HiSeq 2500. TCR library preparation used molecular barcoding, with unique molecular identifiers applied to normalize quantification of the TCRbeta repertoire. TCRdb reran the public reads through fastp at Q25 and MiXCR, keeping productive beta chains. CDR3 protein duplicates are merged, each entry listing the most common genes and DNA. The sample profile shows 190,000 or so distinct CDR3 sequences; approximately 6.6% of them were found once. The top ten constitute about 3% of the sample. The data stem from a study of T-cell reconstitution after alpha-beta-depleted transplantation in children (dated by TCRdb to the mid-2010s). With respect to the entire study: T-cell immune reconstitution after TCRalphabeta/CD19-depleted allogeneic hematopoietic cell transplantation in children was quantitatively tracked in the study by means of TCR repertoire profiling.

Inclusive of the bounding cysteine and phenylalanine, the CDR3 is 15 residues long. Only the CDR3 portion is preserved as DNA: 45 bases, with reading frame beginning at the first base. The junction shows trimming of 0 bases on V and 6 bases on J, plus 14 bases between the germline ends. From a lookup of the germline V gene (reference sequence), CDR1 and CDR2 are LGHDT and YNNKEL. The sequencing used PBMCs from the stem cell graft donor, collected from the stem cell graft. The rearranged chain carries TRBV3-1 and TRBJ1-1; the D gene is possibly TRBD1, with 6 bases matching. The sequence came from a human donor who donated a stem cell graft to a child with Wiskott-Aldrich syndrome. The nucleotides are TGTGCCAGCAGCCAAGACGGACAGCGATACGCTGAAGCTTTCTTT. Translated, this is CASSQDGQRYAEAFF.